The rows below give T cell receptor beta chains drawn from one sample of a study of regulatory T cells in long-lasting Graves disease. From the multiplex PCR reads, TCRdb called clonotypes with MiXCR, one entry per CDR3 protein. The sample comprises just over 600,000 distinct CDR3 sequences, 16% of which are singletons, and about 17% rests with the top ten. These records were also assigned to another study, of T cells in Graves' hyperthyroidism and ophthalmopathy.

Sequences were derived from peripheral blood mononuclear cells (PBMCs), sampled at new diagnosis, from a patient treated with antithyroid drugs. Every receptor here comes from a woman in her thirties with Graves disease. Both conserved end residues are part of each CDR3. A D gene is named only where the DNA matches it firmly. Clone sizes are given selectively: once, few, many, or a class where the clone is expanded.

TRBJ1-4 | TRBV3-1 | . | few | TGTGCCAGCAGCCAACGGTATGGGTATAATGAAAAACTGTTTTTT | CASSQRYGYNEKLFF
TRBJ2-1 | TRBV6-4 | . | few | TGTGCCAGCAGTGTTCGGGACGGCTTTTACAATGAGCAGTTCTTC | CASSVRDGFYNEQFF
TRBJ2-7 | TRBV30 | . | many | TGTGCCTGGAGTCAACAGGGTGGCGAGCAGTACTTC | CAWSQQGGEQYF
TRBJ2-7 | TRBV29-1 | . | many | TGCAGCGTTGAAGCCGGAAGGACAGCGGGAAAAGCCTACGAGCAGTACTTC | CSVEAGRTAGKAYEQYF
TRBJ2-7 | TRBV9 | . | . | TGTGCCAGCAGCGGCTTCAGGGCGGTCTACGAGCAGTACTTC | CASSGFRAVYEQYF
TRBJ2-3 | TRBV7-9 | . | few | TGTGCCAGCAGCTTGGAGCGTACGCAGTATTTT | CASSLERTQYF
TRBJ2-1 | TRBV5-1 | . | . | TGCGCCAGCAGCTTGGCGGGAGAGCCCTACAATGAGCAGTTCTTC | CASSLAGEPYNEQFF
TRBJ2-1 | TRBV6-5 | TRBD2 | few | TGTGCCAGCAGTTATCCGACTAGCGGACAGAGCTCCTACAATGAGCAGTTCTTC | CASSYPTSGQSSYNEQFF
TRBJ2-2 | TRBV14 | TRBD1 | many | TGTGCCAGCAGCCCGACAGGGTTGGACGTGAGGACCGGGGAGCTGTTTTTT | CASSPTGLDVRTGELFF
TRBJ2-3 | TRBV30 | TRBD2 | few | TGTGCCTGCATTCTAGCGGGCACAGATACGCAGTATTTT | CACILAGTDTQYF
TRBJ2-2 | TRBV12-3/TRBV12-4 | TRBD2 | many | TGTGCCAGCAGCGACACGAGGCGGGAGGGCCCGATCGGGGAGCTGTTTTTT | CASSDTRREGPIGELFF
TRBJ2-3 | TRBV5-1 | TRBD2 | many | TGCGCCAGCAGAAACCGGCTAGCGGGAGGATCAATGTCGGATACGCAGTATTTT | CASRNRLAGGSMSDTQYF
TRBJ1-6 | TRBV28 | TRBD1 | few | TGTGCCAGCAGCTCTGCCGGACAGGGGGCCGTCTCACCCCTCCACTTT | CASSSAGQGAVSPLHF
TRBJ2-1 | TRBV2 | . | few | TGTGCCACCTATTTAAATGAGCAGTTCTTC | CATYLNEQFF
TRBJ1-2 | TRBV15 | . | few | TGTGCCACCAGCAGAGATAGGTACACCTTCTATGGCTACACCTTC | CATSRDRYTFYGYTF
TRBJ1-3 | TRBV5-8 | . | few | TGTGCCAGCAGCTTGGGCTCCCGCCCTGGAAACACCATATATTTT | CASSLGSRPGNTIYF
TRBJ2-5 | TRBV6-1 | . | many | TGTGCCAGCAGTCGCTCTCAAGAGACCCAGTACTTC | CASSRSQETQYF
TRBJ2-1 | TRBV27 | . | many | TGTGCCAGCAGTACTACCGCTATGGACAATGAGCAGTTCTTC | CASSTTAMDNEQFF
TRBJ2-1 | TRBV5-1 | . | few | TGCGCCAGCATGGACAGCGAGAACAATGAGCAGTTCTTC | CASMDSENNEQFF
TRBJ2-5 | TRBV12-3/TRBV12-4 | TRBD2 | many | TGTGCCAGCAGCCTTAGCGGGAGGAGACGAGAGACCCAGTACTTC | CASSLSGRRRETQYF
TRBJ1-1 | TRBV28 | . | many | TGTGCCAGCAGTTTGGCAGGGGTCCGCACTGAAGCTTTCTTT | CASSLAGVRTEAFF
TRBJ2-3 | TRBV7-8 | . | many | TGTGCCAGCAGATCGGACACAGATACGCAGTATTTT | CASRSDTDTQYF
TRBJ1-3 | TRBV6-5 | . | . | TGTGCCAGCAGTTACTCGACGGCAGTTGGAAACACCATATATTTT | CASSYSTAVGNTIYF
TRBJ2-3 | TRBV6-1 | TRBD1 | many | TGTGCCAGCGCATGGCGACAGGGGGTTACAGATACGCAGTATTTT | CASAWRQGVTDTQYF
TRBJ2-4 | TRBV18 | . | once | TGTGCCAGCTCACCACCCCGTGGTCAAGGGGACATTCAGTACTTC | CASSPPRGQGDIQYF
TRBJ2-3 | TRBV30 | . | few | TGTGCCTGGAGTGTACTACTAGGTGGAGCAGATACGCAGTATTTT | CAWSVLLGGADTQYF
TRBJ1-2 | TRBV29-1 | . | . | TGCAGCGTCTCAAAAAAGGGCCGGGACACATACTACACCTTC | CSVSKKGRDTYYTF
TRBJ2-7 | TRBV5-1 | TRBD2 | . | TGCGCCAGCAGCCAAGGGACTAGCCAAGTCTACGAGCAGTACTTC | CASSQGTSQVYEQYF
TRBJ2-1 | TRBV10-3 | . | . | TGTGCCATCAGTGAGTCTCTGACTATTCAACCAAACAATGAGCAGTTCTTC | CAISESLTIQPNNEQFF
TRBJ1-4 | TRBV7-8 | . | many | TGTGCCAGCAGCCTCAGGGATCGGGCTGAAAAACTGTTTTTT | CASSLRDRAEKLFF